The clone carrying this T cell receptor beta chain was detected only a few times. Repertoires were generated with immunoSEQ multiplex PCR, while TCRdb's copy carries only in-frame clones and drops some. The sample records fewer than 100,000 clones, about 89% being singletons. The CDR3 runs 17 residues. J gave up 0 bases and V 6 bases, and 12 bases lay outside the gene matches. Germline values: CDR1 MDHEN, CDR2 SYDVKM. The sample originates from a study of OX40 agonist ivuxolimab in advanced cancers. Across the whole study: Dose-escalation subjects each had hepatocellular carcinoma, melanoma, renal cell or head and neck cancer.

The sequence derives from an adult with an advanced solid tumor such as melanoma, head and neck, liver or kidney cancer. This sequence joins TRBV28 and TRBJ1-1; 8 bases agree with TRBD1. This specimen was CD4+ or CD8+ T cells sorted from blood, taken in a trial of the OX40 agonist ivuxolimab. CDR3 in amino acids: CASSRHRGSVMNTEAFF. CDR3 nucleotides: TGTGCCAGCAGCCGACACAGGGGGTCGGTCATGAACACTGAAGCTTTCTTT.